The rows below give T cell receptor beta chains drawn from one sample of a study of blood T cell repertoires in COVID-19. Here immunoSEQ multiplex PCR was the method, and the copy in TCRdb shows in-frame clones only, minus some. The data contain around 26,000 clones, around 80% of them seen just once; the ten biggest clones take up roughly 61%. Specimen: peripheral blood. These receptors were obtained from a woman of 80 years or more with acute or convalescent COVID-19. CDR3s leave out the opening cysteine and the closing phenylalanine or tryptophan. Size is omitted from some rows. Given values are once, few, many or a class for expanded clones.

abundance: .; j_gene: TRBJ2-7; v_gene: TRBV10-3; CDR3aa: ATTEHPYEQY
abundance: .; j_gene: TRBJ2-1; v_gene: TRBV10-3; CDR3aa: AITREVYNEQF
abundance: .; j_gene: TRBJ2-2; v_gene: TRBV11-2; CDR3aa: ASSFSGSKLTGELF
abundance: .; j_gene: TRBJ2-2; v_gene: TRBV6-5; CDR3aa: ASSFSEGAGELF
abundance: .; j_gene: TRBJ1-3; v_gene: TRBV30; CDR3aa: AWGRGTANSGNTIY
abundance: .; j_gene: TRBJ1-2; v_gene: TRBV6-1; CDR3aa: ASSEVGLANYGYT
abundance: .; j_gene: TRBJ1-4; v_gene: TRBV30; CDR3aa: AWSRQGREKLF
abundance: .; j_gene: TRBJ2-6; v_gene: TRBV30; CDR3aa: AWSSYPTGVSGANVLT
abundance: once; j_gene: TRBJ2-7; v_gene: TRBV7-3; CDR3aa: ASSPEGSPTYEQY
abundance: .; j_gene: TRBJ1-1; v_gene: TRBV6-4; CDR3aa: ASNRDTEAF
abundance: .; j_gene: TRBJ2-7; v_gene: TRBV27; CDR3aa: ASSSWGAYEQY
abundance: few; j_gene: TRBJ2-5; v_gene: TRBV11-3; CDR3aa: ASSQGGSSGGLGETQY
abundance: .; j_gene: TRBJ2-1; v_gene: TRBV9; CDR3aa: ASSPRPPEGRARNNEQF
abundance: .; j_gene: TRBJ1-1; v_gene: TRBV3-1/TRBV3-2; CDR3aa: ASSQVLGGHLNTEAF
abundance: medium-sized; j_gene: TRBJ1-5; v_gene: TRBV19; CDR3aa: ASTPGGGRSFQPQH
abundance: .; j_gene: TRBJ1-5; v_gene: TRBV30; CDR3aa: AWSGQGNQPQH
abundance: .; j_gene: TRBJ2-7; v_gene: TRBV3-1/TRBV3-2; CDR3aa: ASSQLAREQY
abundance: .; j_gene: TRBJ2-1; v_gene: TRBV7-2; CDR3aa: ASSLARNRGTSGRVTYNEQF
abundance: .; j_gene: TRBJ2-3; v_gene: TRBV5-1; CDR3aa: ASSRDSADTQY
abundance: .; j_gene: TRBJ1-1; v_gene: TRBV15; CDR3aa: ATSATPDINTEAF
abundance: .; j_gene: TRBJ1-1; v_gene: TRBV18; CDR3aa: ASSPPGLAGGNTEAF
abundance: once; j_gene: TRBJ1-6; v_gene: TRBV2; CDR3aa: ASSGAGNYNSPLH
abundance: .; j_gene: TRBJ2-7; v_gene: TRBV5-1; CDR3aa: ASSSLTGGTGEQY